The 31 T cell receptor beta chains below come from one sample, sequenced in a study of long-term antiretroviral therapy in people with HIV. The libraries were made with immunoSEQ v3.0 at survey level. The table came from immunoSEQ multiplex PCR; TCRdb's copy has only in-frame clones and leaves some out. The sample lists about 15,000 clones, 88% occurring once. The starting material was unsorted PBMCs, obtained 6.9 years after starting antiretroviral therapy. The receptor source for this set is a man in his fifties with HIV.

The chain combines TRBV29-1 with TRBJ2-7; D may be TRBD2 (5 bases). V lost 4 bases and J lost 1, with 11 bases in between. Germline V gene data show CDR1 as SQVTM and CDR2 as ANQGSEA. The CDR3 is made up of 13 amino acids. CDR3 sequence: CSVVTGLSYEQYF. DNA of the CDR3: TGCAGCGTTGTTACCGGACTTTCCTACGAGCAGTACTTC.

The chain uses TRBV27 and TRBJ1-1; D remains unclear. This CDR3 is built from 14 residues. The V gene's germline CDR1 is MNHEY and CDR2 SMNVEV (reference sequence). V was cut by 4 bases and J by 0 bases, with 9 bases left in between. The CDR3: CASSSYLMNTEAFF. CDR3 nucleotides: TGTGCCAGCAGTTCCTATCTTATGAACACTGAAGCTTTCTTT.

Comments on this clone: One junction end disagrees with the germline gene, perhaps due to a read error. The CDR3, as DNA: TGTGCCAGCACTTACAGGACAGGGGGCGGCTCACCCCTCCACTTT. This sequence encodes CASTYRTGGGSPLHF. The V and J genes are TRBV6-5 and TRBJ1-6; 11 bases line up with TRBD1. CDR3 length equals 15 residues. Germline lookup yields CDR1 MNHEY and CDR2 SVGAGI.

This sequence joins TRBV7-6 and TRBJ1-4; no clear D gene. Trimming took 3 bases from V and 5 from J, leaving 13 bases between them. The CDR3 loop spans 15 amino acids. Germline V lookup: CDR1 SGHVS, CDR2 FNYEAQ. For the CDR3, the DNA is TGTGCCAGCAGCTTCAGTGAGGCGATAAATGAAAAACTGTTTTTT. It is translated as CASSFSEAINEKLFF.

CDR3: CASSVRYSGRYNEQFF. CDR3 coding DNA: TGTGCCAGCAGCGTCCGTTATTCGGGACGATACAATGAGCAGTTCTTC. V and J are TRBV9 and TRBJ2-1; D may match TRBD1 or TRBD2 (5 bases each). V was cut by 2 bases and J by 4 bases, with 16 bases left in between. The CDR3 loop spans 16 amino acids. The germline CDR1 and CDR2 sequences are SGDLS and YYNGEE.

The V and J genes are TRBV9 and TRBJ1-2, with TRBD1 matching over 9 bases. The CDR3 spans 15 residues. J was trimmed by 6 bases and V by 0 bases; bases with no gene match: 6. CDR1 and CDR2 (germline): SGDLS, YYNGEE. The CDR3 nucleotides are TGTGCCAGCAGCGTAGATGGGGGACAGGGAAATGGCTACACCTTC. Protein product: CASSVDGGQGNGYTF.

The CDR3, as DNA: TGTGCCAGTAGTGACCCGGGACTGGGGGAGAGTTATGGCTACACCTTC. Its translation: CASSDPGLGESYGYTF. The chain carries TRBV19 and TRBJ1-2, with D maybe TRBD1 (5 bases). The length of the CDR3 is 16 residues. Trimming removed 5 bases at V and 5 bases at J, with 21 bases between. The germline CDR1 and CDR2 sequences are LNHDA and SQIVND (reference sequence).

V is TRBV5-2 and J is TRBJ1-3. TRBV5-2 is listed as a pseudogene. The CDR3 extends over 16 amino acids. This CDR3 reads CASSQDPGDSGNTIYF. CDR3 coding DNA: TGCGCCAGCAGCCAAGATCCCGGAGACTCTGGAAACACCATATATTTT.

This chain links TRBV10-3 with TRBJ1-4; no reliable D call. V gave up 3 bases and J gave up 3 bases, with 8 bases separating them. The CDR3 totals 14 residues. CDR1 and CDR2 from the germline V gene are ENHRY and SYGVKD. The CDR3 region has the DNA TGTGCCATCAGTGAAGGGATGGCTAATGAAAAACTGTTTTTT. It encodes CAISEGMANEKLFF.

The gene calls are TRBV15 and TRBJ2-2; D not certain. Germline-derived CDR1 and CDR2 are LNHNV and YYDKDF (reference sequence). There are 18 residues in the CDR3. The V gene lost 0 bases and the J gene lost 11 bases, with 25 bases spanning the gap. This CDR3 reads CATSRDRLSMGNPGELFF. For the CDR3, the DNA is TGTGCCACCAGCAGAGACCGGTTGAGCATGGGGAACCCTGGAGAGCTGTTTTTT.

The J gene is TRBJ2-7, the V gene TRBV7-2, with a weak D call TRBD1 (5 bases). The CDR3 runs to 15 residues. Trimming took 6 bases from V and 1 from J, leaving 16 bases between them. CDR1 SGHTA and CDR2 FQGNSA come from the germline V gene. The CDR3 is CASSSLITGSYEQYF. For the CDR3, the DNA is TGTGCCAGCAGTTCCCTTATTACAGGTTCCTACGAGCAGTACTTC.

This rearrangement joins TRBV7-6 to TRBJ1-2; 10 bases agree with TRBD1. This CDR3 region has 16 residues. V lost 4 bases and J lost 6; bases outside the gene matches: 11. Germline-derived CDR1 and CDR2 are SGHVS and FNYEAQ. The CDR3 reads CASSSGTGDIYDGYTF. The CDR3 region has the DNA TGTGCCAGCAGCTCCGGGACAGGGGACATCTACGATGGCTACACCTTC.

The chain couples TRBV27 to TRBJ1-2, with a weak D call TRBD1 (5 bases). V gave up 3 bases and J gave up 5 bases, with 19 bases separating them. There are 16 residues in the CDR3. Germline lookup yields CDR1 MNHEY and CDR2 SMNVEV (reference sequence). DNA for the CDR3: TGTGCCAGCAGTTTTACTTTTGCCAGGGTGAATTATGGCTACACCTTC. Translating it yields CASSFTFARVNYGYTF.

The chain uses TRBV2 and TRBJ2-7; TRBD1 matches 9 bases. Germline V gene data show CDR1 as SNHLY and CDR2 as FYNNEI. CDR3 length: 16 amino acids. The V and J ends lost 6 bases and 0 bases, in that order; junction bases with no gene match: 9. The CDR3 DNA reads as TGTGCCAGCAGACTCCGGGACAGGGTTCCCTCCTACGAGCAGTACTTC. Residues: CASRLRDRVPSYEQYF.

For this clone: Other nucleotide sequences from this sample produce the same CDR3. This chain links TRBV29-1 with TRBJ2-7, with D maybe TRBD2 (5 bases). The germline CDR1 and CDR2 sequences are SQVTM and ANQGSEA. The CDR3 spans 12 residues. Trimming stripped 3 bases from V and 2 bases from J, with 8 bases between. The CDR3 is CSVDTGTYEQYF. CDR3 bases: TGCAGCGTTGATACGGGAACCTACGAGCAGTACTTC.

V usage is TRBV4-1 and J usage is TRBJ2-7; no clear D gene. V shed 0 bases and J shed 3 bases, with 3 bases lying between them. Germline V CDR1 and CDR2: MGHRA, YSYEKL. This CDR3 region has 12 residues. Here the CDR3 reads CASSQDFYEQYF. DNA for the CDR3: TGCGCCAGCAGCCAAGATTTCTACGAGCAGTACTTC.

The J gene is TRBJ2-5, the V gene TRBV27; TRBD2 agrees at 10 bases. Germline V gene data show CDR1 as MNHEY and CDR2 as SMNVEV (reference sequence). The ends lost 6 bases at V and 5 bases at J; junction bases unmatched: 6. This CDR3 spans 14 amino acids. The DNA for the CDR3 is TGTGCCAGCAGCCAACTAGCGGGAAGGGAGACCCAGTACTTC. Its protein is CASSQLAGRETQYF.

The chain uses TRBV7-2 and TRBJ2-7, with D possibly matching TRBD1 (6 bases). There are 14 residues in the CDR3. The V end lost 1 base, the J end lost 3 bases, and 10 bases lay between the germline ends. The germline gives CDR1 SGHTA, CDR2 FQGNSA. CDR3: CASSLGIGGYEQYF. CDR3 nucleotide sequence: TGTGCCAGCAGCTTAGGTATAGGGGGCTACGAGCAGTACTTC.

V gene TRBV13 combines with J gene TRBJ2-7; 8 bases line up with TRBD1. J was trimmed by 7 bases and V by 6 bases; bases with no gene match: 14. Germline CDR1 and CDR2: PRHDT and FYEKMQ (reference sequence). CDR3 size: 15 residues. CDR3 amino acids: CASSSGAGGLGEQYF. The DNA for the CDR3 is TGTGCCAGCAGTTCTGGGGCAGGGGGCCTTGGGGAGCAGTACTTC.

The genes are TRBV4-3 and TRBJ2-1; 8 positions match TRBD1. The CDR3 consists of 15 residues. After removal of 4 bases from V and 7 bases from J, the junction contained 9 bases not matched to a gene. Germline CDR1 LGHNA, CDR2 YSLEER. This CDR3 is CASSLGQGLGNEQFF. In DNA, the CDR3 is TGCGCCAGCAGCCTCGGACAGGGTCTGGGAAATGAGCAGTTCTTC.

V usage is TRBV4-3 and J usage is TRBJ2-3, with D possibly called TRBD1 or TRBD2 (5 bases each). The V end was cut by 0 bases, the J end by 6 bases, with 10 bases between. The CDR3 spans 14 residues. Germline V gene data show CDR1 as LGHNA and CDR2 as YSLEER. The CDR3 DNA reads as TGCGCCAGCAGCCAAGATCGAGGGGACGATACGCAGTATTTT. As protein: CASSQDRGDDTQYF.

This chain joins TRBV27 and TRBJ2-2, with D perhaps TRBD2 (6 bases). The V end lost 5 bases, the J end lost 1 base, and 14 bases lay between the germline ends. The CDR3 extends over 16 amino acids. Germline V gene data show CDR1 as MNHEY and CDR2 as SMNVEV (reference sequence). The CDR3: CASSRHRDLNTGELFF. DNA for the CDR3: TGTGCCAGCAGTAGGCACCGGGACTTGAACACCGGGGAGCTGTTTTTT.

The chain is built from TRBV7-9 and TRBJ1-1; no firm D call. CDR1 is SEHNR, CDR2 FQNEAQ, per germline (reference sequence). This CDR3 is 15 amino acids long. Between the trimmed V and J ends, which lost 1 base and 3 bases, there was a span of 12 bases. CDR3 sequence: CASSLVPAPHTEAFF. The CDR3 DNA reads as TGTGCCAGCAGCTTAGTCCCTGCGCCGCACACTGAAGCTTTCTTT.

The gene calls are TRBV27 and TRBJ1-5, with D unclear. Germline CDR1 reads MNHEY; CDR2 reads SMNVEV (reference sequence). The CDR3 contains 13 residues. V lost 4 bases, J lost 3 bases, and 7 bases lay in between. CDR3 nucleotide sequence: TGTGCCAGCAGTTCCCATTTCAATCAGCCCCAGCATTTT. Its protein product is CASSSHFNQPQHF.

The gene calls are TRBV11-2 and TRBJ1-3, with D uncertain. The CDR3 covers 15 residues. V lost 5 bases and J lost 4, with 15 bases in between. Germline V gives CDR1 SGHAT, CDR2 FQNNGV. CDR3 in amino acids: CASSARRGPGNTIYF. DNA for the CDR3: TGTGCCAGCAGCGCCCGTAGAGGACCCGGAAACACCATATATTTT.

This chain uses TRBV15 with TRBJ2-2; D might be TRBD2 (6 bases). This CDR3 region has 16 residues. The ends were cut back, 1 base at V and 4 bases at J, with 13 bases in the middle. CDR1 and CDR2 (germline): LNHNV, YYDKDF (reference sequence). This CDR3 is CATSRAIGTSTGELFF. For the CDR3, the DNA is TGTGCCACCAGCAGAGCGATTGGGACTTCCACCGGGGAGCTGTTTTTT.

V and J are TRBV7-2 and TRBJ2-7; 7 bases are shared with TRBD1. Germline V gene data show CDR1 as SGHTA and CDR2 as FQGNSA. After removal of 5 bases from V and 2 bases from J, the junction contained 6 bases not matched to a gene. The CDR3 is 14 residues long. CDR3 in DNA: TGTGCCAGCAGCGCCGGGACAGCTACCTACGAGCAGTACTTC. Translated, it gives CASSAGTATYEQYF. Full variable domain (rest looked up from reference TRBV7-2 and TRBJ2-7): GAGVSQSPSNKVTEKGKDVELRCDPISGHTALYWYRQSLGQGLEFLIYFQGNSAPDKSGLPSDRFSAERTGGSVSTLTIQRTQQEDSAVYLCASSAGTATYEQYFGPGTRLTVT.

The chain combines TRBV7-2 with TRBJ2-1; D could derive from TRBD1 or TRBD2 (5 bases each). Trimming shortened V by 6 bases and J by 6 bases, and 12 bases separated the two germline ends. This CDR3 is 13 amino acids long. Looked up from germline, CDR1 is SGHTA and CDR2 is FQGNSA. The CDR3 spells CASSLGPSNEQFF. As DNA, the CDR3 is TGTGCCAGCAGTTTGGGACCGAGCAATGAGCAGTTCTTC.

This chain joins TRBV4-3 and TRBJ1-3; D is uncertain. The V gene lost 0 bases and the J gene lost 4 bases, with 10 bases spanning the gap. Germline V gene lookup returns CDR1 LGHNA and CDR2 YSLEER. The CDR3 is 15 amino acids. CDR3 residues: CASSQEMGLGNTIYF. In nucleotides, the CDR3 is TGCGCCAGCAGCCAAGAAATGGGTTTGGGAAACACCATATATTTT.

The chain has TRBV5-1 and TRBJ1-1; 7 bases fit TRBD1. The germline CDR1 and CDR2 sequences are SGHRS and YFSETQ. Trimming took 3 bases from V and 3 from J; bases not matched to a gene: 5. The CDR3 runs to 14 residues. The CDR3 DNA reads as TGCGCCAGCAGCTCAACAGGGGCCCACACTGAAGCTTTCTTT. Protein: CASSSTGAHTEAFF.

The chain uses TRBV5-1 and TRBJ2-7, with 8 bases that match TRBD1. The CDR3 spans 18 residues. Germline V gene data show CDR1 as SGHRS and CDR2 as YFSETQ. Trimming took 2 bases from V and 2 from J; bases not matched to a gene: 15. CDR3 sequence (DNA): TGCGCCAGCAGCTTAGAAAAAAGGACAGGGCGAAGACCCTACGAGCAGTACTTC. As protein: CASSLEKRTGRRPYEQYF. Using reference TRBV5-1 and TRBJ2-7 for the parts outside the CDR3, the full variable domain is KAGVTQTPRYLIKTRGQQVTLSCSPISGHRSVSWYQQTPGQGLQFLFEYFSETQRNKGNFPGRFSGRQFSNSRSEMNVSTLELGDSALYLCASSLEKRTGRRPYEQYFGPGTRLTVT.